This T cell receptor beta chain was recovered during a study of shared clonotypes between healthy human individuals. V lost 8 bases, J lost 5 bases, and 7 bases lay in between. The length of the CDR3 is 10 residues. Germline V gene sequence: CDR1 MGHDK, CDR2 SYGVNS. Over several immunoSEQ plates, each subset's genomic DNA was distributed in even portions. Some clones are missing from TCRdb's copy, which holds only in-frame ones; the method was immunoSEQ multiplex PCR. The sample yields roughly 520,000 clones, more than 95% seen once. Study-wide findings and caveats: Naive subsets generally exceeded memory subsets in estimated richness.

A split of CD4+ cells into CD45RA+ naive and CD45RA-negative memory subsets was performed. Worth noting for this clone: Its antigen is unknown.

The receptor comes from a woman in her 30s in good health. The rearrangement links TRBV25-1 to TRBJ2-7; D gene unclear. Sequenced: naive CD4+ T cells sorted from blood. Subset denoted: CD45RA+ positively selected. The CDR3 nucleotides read TGTGCCAGCGGTTGGGACGAGCAGTACTTC. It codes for CASGWDEQYF.